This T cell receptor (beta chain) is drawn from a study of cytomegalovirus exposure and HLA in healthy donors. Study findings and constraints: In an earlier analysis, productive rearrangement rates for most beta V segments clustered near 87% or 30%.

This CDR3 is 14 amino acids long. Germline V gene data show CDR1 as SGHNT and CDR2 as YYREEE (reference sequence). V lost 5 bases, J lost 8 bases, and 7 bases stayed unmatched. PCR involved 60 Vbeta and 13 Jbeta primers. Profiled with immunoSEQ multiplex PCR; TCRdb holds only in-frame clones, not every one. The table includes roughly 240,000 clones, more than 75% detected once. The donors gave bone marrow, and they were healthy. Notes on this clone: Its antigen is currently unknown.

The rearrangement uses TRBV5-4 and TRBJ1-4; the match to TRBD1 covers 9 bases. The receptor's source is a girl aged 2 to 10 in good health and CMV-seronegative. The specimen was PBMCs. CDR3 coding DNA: TGTGCCAGCAGTCGGGACAGGGAGGGGGAAAAACTGTTTTTT. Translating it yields CASSRDREGEKLFF.